The 21 T cell receptor beta chains presented below share a single source sample, sequenced in a study of memory CD4+ T cells and cytomegalovirus serostatus. The assay was immunoSEQ multiplex PCR, and TCRdb's table has in-frame clones only and misses some. The table lists some 64,000 clones, roughly 80% of them singletons. The sort gate was single viable CD3+CD4+CD8-CD45RO+ cells for memory CD4+ T cells. Sequenced input: memory CD4+ T cells from blood. The receptors here all came from an adult in good health and CMV-seronegative.

The V and J genes are TRBV5-6 and TRBJ2-3; 12 nucleotides align to TRBD2. The CDR3 spans 15 residues. The J segment lost 3 bases and the V segment lost 4 bases, leaving 3 bases of the junction unmatched. Per germline, CDR1 SGHDT and CDR2 YYEEEE. The CDR3 here is CASSGTSGYTDTQYF. The CDR3 DNA sequence: TGTGCCAGCAGCGGGACTAGCGGGTATACAGATACGCAGTATTTT.

Here the CDR3 DNA reads TGTGCCAGTACCAGAGCTTCGAACACTGAAGCTTTCTTT. As protein: CASTRASNTEAFF. The genes are TRBV19 and TRBJ1-1, with D hard to call. Looked up from germline, CDR1 is LNHDA and CDR2 is SQIVND (reference sequence). This CDR3 is 13 amino acids long. V was shortened by 7 bases and J by 1 base, with 10 bases between the two germline ends.

This chain joins TRBV5-4 and TRBJ2-2, with 7 bases matching TRBD2. CDR1 SGHNT and CDR2 YYREEE come from the germline V gene (reference sequence). The V and J ends lost 3 bases and 0 bases, in that order; junction bases with no gene match: 8. The CDR3 has 17 amino acids. The CDR3 loop is CASSWGGGPANTGELFF. CDR3 DNA sequence: TGTGCCAGCAGCTGGGGGGGTGGGCCGGCGAACACCGGGGAGCTGTTTTTT.

This chain connects TRBV28 to TRBJ1-1; no firm D call. Trimming removed 6 bases from V and 1 base from J, with 12 bases in between. The CDR3 has 14 residues. CDR1 and CDR2 (germline): MDHEN, SYDVKM. The CDR3 coding sequence is TGTGCCAGCAGCCACAGACGGGGGAACACTGAAGCTTTCTTT. It yields the protein CASSHRRGNTEAFF.

The chain employs TRBV6-1 and TRBJ1-5; D is ambiguous. From germline, CDR1 is MNHNS and CDR2 SASEGT. The CDR3 totals 14 residues. V lost 3 bases and J 6 bases, leaving 12 bases between the germline ends. The CDR3 spells CASSDWQVPQPQHF. DNA for the CDR3: TGTGCCAGCAGTGATTGGCAAGTCCCTCAGCCCCAGCATTTT.

This clone appeared once. The gene calls are TRBV28 and TRBJ2-3; D gene ambiguous. The CDR3 is 19 amino acids. With 8 bases removed from V and 3 bases from J, the gap between germline ends came to 30 bases. Germline V lookup: CDR1 MDHEN, CDR2 SYDVKM. The CDR3 region has the DNA TGTGCCAGCCCCCCCCGCCGGAGAGGTGGAGACCTGGGGACAGATACGCAGTATTTT. It yields the protein CASPPRRRGGDLGTDTQYF.

The chain is built from TRBV28 and TRBJ2-1; TRBD2 aligns across 8 bases. The V segment lost 6 bases and the J segment 4 bases; nucleotides outside the gene matches: 11. The CDR3 contains 16 residues. Germline V CDR1 and CDR2: MDHEN, SYDVKM. In DNA form, the CDR3 reads TGTGCCAGCAGGAGCCCCAGCGGGAGTTCATACAATGAGCAGTTCTTC. Translation: CASRSPSGSSYNEQFF.

This CDR3 is CASSPSLLGRTLHF. CDR3 bases: TGTGCCAGCAGCCCCAGCCTCCTGGGGCGAACCCTCCACTTT. The V call is TRBV28, the J call TRBJ1-6, with D maybe TRBD1 (5 bases). V was clipped by 6 bases and J by 14 bases, with 20 bases between them. Germline V lookup: CDR1 MDHEN, CDR2 SYDVKM. There are 14 residues in the CDR3.

This clone appeared once. The V gene is TRBV2, the J gene TRBJ1-2; D possibly corresponds to TRBD1 (6 bases). V was trimmed by 6 bases and J by 6 bases, leaving 14 bases between them. The germline CDR1 and CDR2 sequences are SNHLY and FYNNEI. CDR3 size: 13 residues. Here the CDR3 reads CASREQTGHGYTF. CDR3 DNA: TGTGCCAGCAGGGAGCAGACAGGACATGGCTACACCTTC.

This chain links TRBV7-9 with TRBJ2-1; 8 nucleotides line up with TRBD2. The junction had 12 bases not matched to a gene; V was cut back by 2 bases and J by 6 bases. Looked up from germline, CDR1 is SEHNR and CDR2 is FQNEAQ (reference sequence). The CDR3 has 17 residues. The CDR3 nucleotides are TGTGCCAGCAGCTTAAGGGTAACTAGCGGCAGACGCAATGAGCAGTTCTTC. Translated: CASSLRVTSGRRNEQFF.

The genes are TRBV27 and TRBJ1-3; no definite D call. CDR3 size: 15 residues. CDR1 MNHEY and CDR2 SMNVEV come from the germline V gene (reference sequence). Trimming pared 5 bases from V and 0 bases from J, leaving 11 bases between. Written as DNA, the CDR3 is TGTGCCAGCAGTCGGAATAGGAACTCTGGAAACACCATATATTTT. Amino acids: CASSRNRNSGNTIYF.

The chain couples TRBV18 to TRBJ2-1; D remains unclear. This CDR3 is built from 13 residues. CDR1 is KGHSH, CDR2 LQKENI, per germline. Trimming took 2 bases from V and 3 from J, leaving 5 bases between them. Written as DNA, the CDR3 is TGTGCCAGCTCACCATACAGCTACAATGAGCAGTTCTTC. Amino acid sequence: CASSPYSYNEQFF.

The chain uses TRBV6-1 and TRBJ1-3; D gene unclear. From germline, CDR1 is MNHNS and CDR2 SASEGT. There are 14 residues in the CDR3. V lost 2 bases, J lost 5 bases, and 10 bases lay in between. CDR3 bases: TGTGCCAGCAGTGAATCCGCAGCGCGAAACACCATATATTTT. This sequence encodes CASSESAARNTIYF.

The rearrangement uses TRBV19 and TRBJ1-5; the D is unclear. The length of the CDR3 is 16 residues. Germline lookup yields CDR1 LNHDA and CDR2 SQIVND (reference sequence). Between the trimmed V and J ends, which lost 3 bases and 3 bases, there was a span of 15 bases. The CDR3 loop is CASSIGQVIPNQPQHF. CDR3 DNA sequence: TGTGCCAGTAGTATCGGGCAGGTGATCCCCAATCAGCCCCAGCATTTT.

The V and J genes are TRBV7-7 and TRBJ2-1; TRBD1 matches 8 bases. This CDR3 contains 13 residues. Germline V gene data show CDR1 as SSHAT and CDR2 as FNYEAQ (reference sequence). V gave up 6 bases and J gave up 12 bases; unmatched junction bases: 10. CDR3 bases: TGTGCCAGCAGTTCCACCCCCGGGACAGGGCAGTTCTTC. This translates into CASSSTPGTGQFF. Complete variable domain (other parts from reference TRBV7-7 and TRBJ2-1): GAGVSQSPRYKVTKRGQDVTLRCDPISSHATLYWYQQALGQGPEFLTYFNYEAQPDKSGLPSDRFSAERPEGSISTLTIQRTEQRDSAMYRCASSSTPGTGQFFGPGTRLTVL.

The V and J genes are TRBV28 and TRBJ2-2; TRBD1 is a possible D gene (6 bases). Trimming removed 10 bases at V and 0 bases at J, with 12 bases between. There are 14 residues in the CDR3. Germline lookup yields CDR1 MDHEN and CDR2 SYDVKM. The CDR3, as DNA: TGTGCCATCCTGGACAGCGCGAACACCGGGGAGCTGTTTTTT. Translation gives CAILDSANTGELFF.

The chain recombines TRBV19 with TRBJ2-2; D is perhaps TRBD1 or TRBD2 (6 bases each). This CDR3 is built from 15 residues. Trimming pared 6 bases from V and 6 bases from J, leaving 17 bases between. CDR1 LNHDA and CDR2 SQIVND come from the germline V gene (reference sequence). The CDR3, as DNA: TGTGCCAGTAGCCACCCAGATGGGGGGCCCGGGGAGCTGTTTTTT. Translating gives CASSHPDGGPGELFF. Based on the CDR3 plus reference TRBV19 and TRBJ2-2, the full variable domain is DGGITQSPKYLFRKEGQNVTLSCEQNLNHDAMYWYRQDPGQGLRLIYYSQIVNDFQKGDIAEGYSVSREKKESFPLTVTSAQKNPTAFYLCASSHPDGGPGELFFGEGSRLTVL.

The chain is built from TRBV2 and TRBJ1-4, with D possibly TRBD1 on 6 matching bases. Germline CDR1 reads SNHLY; CDR2 reads FYNNEI. The CDR3 extends over 15 amino acids. V was cut by 3 bases and J by 12 bases, with 20 bases left in between. The CDR3 is CASSELRGPMNQLFF. CDR3 sequence (DNA): TGTGCCAGCAGTGAGCTCAGGGGCCCCATGAACCAACTGTTTTTT.

The chain joins TRBV5-8 to TRBJ1-4, with D unresolved. Germline assignment: CDR1 SGHTS and CDR2 YDEGEE. V lost 2 bases, J lost 5 bases, and 7 bases lay in between. The CDR3 is 13 residues long. CDR3 DNA: TGTGCCAGCAGCTTTGGGCGGAATGAAAAACTGTTTTTT. This sequence encodes CASSFGRNEKLFF.

The chain uses TRBV5-4 and TRBJ2-1; tentative D call: TRBD1 (6 bases). The V end lost 4 bases, the J end lost 6 bases, and 14 bases lay between the germline ends. CDR3 length equals 14 residues. CDR1 is SGHNT and CDR2 is YYREEE in the germline V gene (reference sequence). The CDR3 coding sequence is TGTGCCAGCAGCCTTACTACAGGGATCAATGAGCAGTTCTTC. Its protein product is CASSLTTGINEQFF.

The CDR3 bases are TGTGCCAGCAGATCCCGGCGGGGAGCCTACGAGCAGTACTTC. Its translation is CASRSRRGAYEQYF. The chain couples TRBV5-8 to TRBJ2-7; tentatively, D is TRBD2 (6 bases). CDR3 length: 14 residues. V dropped 5 bases and J dropped 2 bases, with 14 bases sitting between them. Germline CDR1 reads SGHTS; CDR2 reads YDEGEE.